These T cell receptor beta chains were read from a single sample in a study of T cell repertoires in cytomegalovirus infection. TCRdb called the reads again in MiXCR, with one record for every CDR3 protein. In the table there are a few hundred thousand distinct CDR3 sequences, roughly 15% of which are singletons. The sample was PBMCs. The receptors stem from a human donor in good health (CMV status not recorded). Some clones in this sample may be carry-over from other donors' samples. Both conserved end residues are part of each CDR3. Each record gives: D gene, V gene, clone size, CDR3 length, J gene, CDR3 protein, CDR3 DNA. D genes are given only for firm matches. The size of a clone is reported for some rows only, either as once, few or many, or as a class for expanded clones.

.	TRBV23-1	few	18	TRBJ2-3	CASSHKYRRCEGTDTQYF	TGCGCCAGCAGTCATAAATACAGGAGATGTGAGGGCACAGATACGCAGTATTTT
.	TRBV6-6	few	15	TRBJ2-5	CASSYSYRVQETQYF	TGTGCCAGCAGTTACTCTTACAGGGTCCAAGAGACCCAGTACTTC
.	TRBV19	many	16	TRBJ2-3	CASSEITGPSTDTQYF	TGTGCCAGTAGCGAAATTACAGGGCCGAGCACAGATACGCAGTATTTT
.	TRBV3-1	.	13	TRBJ2-4	CASSRGGGDIQYF	TGTGCCAGCAGCCGGGGAGGCGGGGACATTCAGTACTTC
.	TRBV5-5	few	16	TRBJ1-4	CASSLAEHGPNEKLFF	TGTGCCAGCAGCTTGGCGGAACATGGCCCAAATGAAAAACTGTTTTTT
TRBD1	TRBV10-2	many	13	TRBJ1-2	CASGQGADYGYTF	TGCGCCAGCGGCCAGGGGGCGGACTATGGCTACACCTTC
TRBD2	TRBV20-1	few	12	TRBJ2-5	CSATGGGRVQYF	TGCAGTGCTACCGGCGGGGGAAGAGTCCAGTACTTC
.	TRBV6-1	many	11	TRBJ1-3	CASSDHRDPYF	TGTGCCAGCAGTGACCACAGGGATCCATATTTT
TRBD1	TRBV7-3	.	13	TRBJ1-6	CASSGQGSSPLHF	TGTGCCAGCAGCGGACAGGGGAGTTCACCCCTCCACTTT
.	TRBV2	.	12	TRBJ1-2	CASGGRAYGYTF	TGTGCCAGCGGAGGCAGGGCGTATGGCTACACCTTC
TRBD1	TRBV4-1	few	17	TRBJ1-2	CASSRDGTGVSNYGYTF	TGCGCCAGCAGCCGGGACGGGACAGGGGTTTCTAACTATGGCTACACCTTC
TRBD2	TRBV7-9	few	15	TRBJ2-7	CASSSLSGRPYEQYF	TGTGCCAGCAGCTCCTTGAGCGGGAGGCCCTACGAGCAGTACTTC
.	TRBV12-3/TRBV12-4	few	12	TRBJ1-4	CASSSDSHRLFF	TGTGCCAGCAGTTCGGACTCACACAGGCTGTTTTTT
.	TRBV29-1	few	15	TRBJ2-7	CSVGYVAPRRYEQYF	TGCAGCGTTGGGTATGTGGCCCCCCGGAGGTACGAGCAGTACTTC
TRBD2	TRBV28	.	16	TRBJ2-6	CASGGGVGSGANVLTF	TGTGCCAGCGGGGGAGGGGTGGGATCTGGGGCCAACGTCCTGACTTTC
.	TRBV6-1	once	14	TRBJ1-2	CASGLQGGGYGYTF	TGTGCCAGCGGATTGCAGGGAGGGGGCTATGGCTACACCTTC
.	TRBV6-2/TRBV6-3	many	13	TRBJ1-2	CASSADSVYGYTF	TGTGCCAGCAGTGCCGACAGCGTATATGGCTACACCTTC
.	TRBV20-1	few	15	TRBJ1-5	CSAKNMSGWFGPQHF	TGCAGTGCTAAGAATATGTCGGGCTGGTTCGGGCCCCAGCATTTT
TRBD2	TRBV7-9	many	14	TRBJ2-2	CASGRSGRDGELFF	TGTGCCAGCGGTAGGAGCGGGAGAGACGGGGAGCTGTTTTTT
TRBD1	TRBV7-3	many	14	TRBJ1-6	CASSLGGGESPLHF	TGTGCCAGCAGCTTAGGAGGGGGCGAATCACCCCTCCACTTT
.	TRBV7-2	many	15	TRBJ1-4	CASSLAQRTNEKLFF	TGTGCCAGCAGCTTAGCGCAGCGAACTAATGAAAAACTGTTTTTT
TRBD2	TRBV18	.	16	TRBJ2-3	CASSPIAGPSTDTQYF	TGTGCCAGCTCACCGATAGCGGGTCCAAGCACAGATACGCAGTATTTT
.	TRBV25-1	.	15	TRBJ1-5	CASSEARGINQPQHF	TGTGCCAGCAGTGAGGCCAGGGGAATCAATCAGCCCCAGCATTTT
TRBD2	TRBV7-9	many	15	TRBJ2-1	CASRSSGGAYNEQFF	TGTGCCAGCAGGTCTAGCGGGGGAGCCTACAATGAGCAGTTCTTC
.	TRBV6-2/TRBV6-3	.	14	TRBJ2-7	CASSYREGGYEQYF	TGTGCCAGCAGTTATCGAGAGGGGGGCTACGAGCAGTACTTC